This T cell receptor beta chain stems from a study of shared clonotypes between healthy human individuals. V was pared by 0 bases and J by 2 bases, with 8 bases between. CDR1 is MNHNS, CDR2 SASEGT, per germline. The length of the CDR3 is 14 residues. The data were produced by immunoSEQ multiplex PCR, yet TCRdb's version contains in-frame clones alone and is incomplete. The table includes about 600,000 clones, around 97% detected once. The source is a woman aged 25 to 39 in good health. V and J are TRBV6-1 and TRBJ2-7; D not resolved. Sequences were obtained from naive CD4+ T cells sorted from blood. Noted subset: CD45RA+ positively selected. The DNA of the CDR3 is TGTGCCAGCAGTGAAGCCGGGTTCCCCTACGAGCAGTACTTC. This translates into CASSEAGFPYEQYF.